Below are 24 T cell receptor beta chains sequenced from a single sample in a study of shared clonotypes between healthy human individuals. Measured with immunoSEQ multiplex PCR; TCRdb has only the in-frame clones, and not every one. The profile covers 1.5 million to 1.9 million clones, with 95% to 99% appearing a single time and 0.4% to 0.45% taken by the ten largest. The source material was naive CD4+ T cells sorted from blood. Indicated subset: CD45RA+ positively selected. The receptor set was obtained from a man aged 25-45 years in good health.

This chain connects TRBV29-1 to TRBJ2-1; possibly TRBD1 or TRBD2 for D (6 bases each). From germline, CDR1 is SQVTM and CDR2 ANQGSEA. There are 11 residues in the CDR3. The germline V and J ends were trimmed by 7 bases and 12 bases, with 16 bases remaining between them. The DNA for the CDR3 is TGCAGCGCTCACACACAGGGAGGGCAGTTCTTC. Protein product: CSAHTQGGQFF.

The rearrangement joins TRBV5-1 to TRBJ1-1; D unclear. The CDR3 totals 13 residues. Trimming took 4 bases from V and 0 from J, leaving 7 bases between them. Germline V gene data show CDR1 as SGHRS and CDR2 as YFSETQ. The DNA for the CDR3 is TGCGCCAGCAGCCCCTACATGAACACTGAAGCTTTCTTT. It yields the protein CASSPYMNTEAFF.

This clone was detected only once. V usage is TRBV29-1 and J usage is TRBJ2-1, with D tentatively TRBD1 (6 bases). CDR1 is SQVTM, CDR2 ANQGSEA, per germline. The V end lost 1 base, the J end lost 7 bases, and 11 bases lay between the germline ends. CDR3 size: 13 residues. The chain's CDR3 is CSVEGRGANEQFF. The CDR3 region has the DNA TGCAGCGTTGAAGGCAGGGGTGCGAATGAGCAGTTCTTC.

The chain is built from TRBV5-8 and TRBJ1-5, with D uncertain. This CDR3 has 14 amino acids. Germline V CDR1 and CDR2: SGHTS, YDEGEE. V was trimmed by 5 bases and J by 5 bases, leaving 14 bases between them. CDR3 protein: CASSLRGVDQPQHF. CDR3 coding DNA: TGTGCCAGCAGTTTACGTGGGGTAGATCAGCCCCAGCATTTT. Drawing the rest from reference TRBV5-8 and TRBJ1-5, the complete variable domain is EAGVTQSPTHLIKTRGQQATLRCSPISGHTSVYWYQQALGLGLQFLLWYDEGEERNRGNFPPRFSGRQFPNYSSELNVNALELEDSALYLCASSLRGVDQPQHFGDGTRLSIL.

V is TRBV27 and J is TRBJ2-7; 10 nucleotides align to TRBD2. Germline lookup yields CDR1 MNHEY and CDR2 SMNVEV (reference sequence). The CDR3 is made up of 17 amino acids. V lost 4 bases and J lost 8; bases outside the gene matches: 17. This CDR3 is CASSYPPLAGVNFKQYF. The CDR3 DNA reads TGTGCCAGCAGTTACCCCCCGCTAGCGGGAGTCAATTTCAAGCAGTACTTC.

The chain recombines TRBV2 with TRBJ2-7, with 14 bases lining up with TRBD2. The trim removed 6 bases at V and 4 bases at J, leaving 17 bases unmatched. This CDR3 comprises 19 residues. The germline V gene has CDR1 SNHLY and CDR2 FYNNEI. The CDR3: CASRHRLPRTSGRIYEQYF. Here the CDR3 DNA reads TGTGCCAGCAGACACCGACTTCCACGGACTAGCGGGAGGATATACGAGCAGTACTTC.

This chain connects TRBV9 to TRBJ2-1, with no clear D. This CDR3 has 15 amino acids. The germline CDR1 and CDR2 sequences are SGDLS and YYNGEE. Trimming left V 1 base short and J 4 bases short, with 12 bases between. CDR3 sequence: CASSVSPDFYNEQFF. The CDR3 region has the DNA TGTGCCAGCAGCGTAAGTCCAGACTTTTACAATGAGCAGTTCTTC.

The CDR3 reads CASSLALGGVTQPQHF. The CDR3 bases are TGTGCCAGCAGCTTAGCGCTGGGCGGGGTGACTCAGCCCCAGCATTTT. The gene calls are TRBV7-8 and TRBJ1-5; D gene uncertain. The CDR3 is 16 amino acids. Trimming removed 0 bases at V and 6 bases at J, with 15 bases between. CDR1 and CDR2 from the germline V gene are SGHVS and FQNEAQ.

The gene calls are TRBV18 and TRBJ2-1; unclear D gene. The V and J ends lost 3 bases and 7 bases respectively, with 13 bases between them. This CDR3 has 14 amino acids. CDR1 and CDR2 (germline): KGHSH, LQKENI. CDR3 residues: CASSPPSDTNEQFF. Here the CDR3 DNA reads TGTGCCAGCTCACCTCCTTCGGATACGAATGAGCAGTTCTTC.

The rearrangement uses TRBV5-4 and TRBJ2-3, with D possibly matching TRBD1 (5 bases). Germline CDR1 reads SGHNT; CDR2 reads YYREEE (reference sequence). V was trimmed by 3 bases and J by 4 bases, leaving 9 bases between them. This CDR3 region has 13 residues. CDR3 nucleotides: TGTGCCAGCAGCTCCCCAGGGTCAGATACGCAGTATTTT. As protein: CASSSPGSDTQYF.

About this clone itself: The same CDR3 also results from other DNA sequences found in this sample. This chain links TRBV18 with TRBJ2-3; 11 nucleotides align to TRBD1. V lost 6 bases, J lost 4 bases, and 3 bases stayed unmatched. Germline V gene lookup returns CDR1 KGHSH and CDR2 LQKENI. This CDR3 spans 14 amino acids. CDR3 sequence (DNA): TGTGCCAGCTCTCCGGGACAGGGGGCAGATACGCAGTATTTT. Protein: CASSPGQGADTQYF.

The V gene is TRBV5-5, the J gene TRBJ1-5; D uncertain. CDR3 length equals 15 residues. Germline CDR1 is SGHKS and CDR2 is YYEKEE (reference sequence). Between the trimmed V and J ends, which lost 1 base and 0 bases, there was a span of 8 bases. CDR3 sequence reads: CASSLSGISNQPQHF. The CDR3 DNA reads TGTGCCAGCAGCTTGTCAGGAATTAGCAATCAGCCCCAGCATTTT.

This chain uses TRBV5-1 with TRBJ2-1, with TRBD2 matching 10 bases. The CDR3 consists of 17 residues. V shed 3 bases, J shed 7 bases, and the junction held 13 bases outside the gene matches. CDR1 SGHRS and CDR2 YFSETQ come from the germline V gene. CDR3 bases: TGCGCCAGCAGCTCACGGACTAGCGGCCACCGGGGGAATGAGCAGTTCTTC. It translates to CASSSRTSGHRGNEQFF.

The chain is built from TRBV30 and TRBJ1-1, with D possibly matching TRBD1 (5 bases). The germline V gene encodes CDR1 GTSNPN and CDR2 SVGIG (reference sequence). V was clipped by 3 bases and J by 2 bases, with 10 bases between them. The CDR3 contains 13 residues. CDR3 protein: CAWRSGRNTEAFF. CDR3 sequence (DNA): TGTGCCTGGAGGTCAGGGCGCAACACTGAAGCTTTCTTT.

The chain combines TRBV5-1 with TRBJ1-5; D gene uncertain. V lost 4 bases to trimming and J lost 2 bases, with 7 bases between them. CDR3 length equals 13 residues. The germline gives CDR1 SGHRS, CDR2 YFSETQ. The CDR3 reads CASSAAGNQPQHF. For the CDR3, the DNA is TGCGCCAGCAGCGCCGCCGGCAATCAGCCCCAGCATTTT.

The J gene is TRBJ2-5, the V gene TRBV29-1, with TRBD2 identical over 7 bases. Germline-derived CDR1 and CDR2 are SQVTM and ANQGSEA. The V gene end was trimmed by 7 bases and the J gene end by 1 base; junction bases not matched to a gene: 12. The CDR3 is 15 amino acids. The CDR3 loop is CSAAPGAGAQETQYF. As DNA, the CDR3 is TGCAGCGCCGCACCCGGGGCGGGAGCCCAAGAGACCCAGTACTTC.

The chain couples TRBV6-5 to TRBJ1-3; D ambiguous. This CDR3 comprises 14 residues. Germline values: CDR1 MNHEY, CDR2 SVGAGI. V lost 6 bases, J lost 2 bases, and 11 bases lay in between. CDR3 amino acids: CASRQGLAGNTIYF. CDR3 sequence (DNA): TGTGCCAGCAGGCAAGGGTTGGCTGGAAACACCATATATTTT.

This clone was counted once. The chain links TRBV27 to TRBJ2-3, with 8 positions matching TRBD2. The CDR3 consists of 18 residues. The junction had 10 bases not matched to a gene; V was cut back by 0 bases and J by 2 bases. Per germline, CDR1 MNHEY and CDR2 SMNVEV (reference sequence). The CDR3 here is CASSLSPWERETTDTQYF. In DNA form, the CDR3 reads TGTGCCAGCAGTTTATCCCCCTGGGAGCGGGAGACCACAGATACGCAGTATTTT.

The chain is built from TRBV5-4 and TRBJ2-3; 11 bases match TRBD1. The CDR3 sequence is 17 residues long. The germline V gene has CDR1 SGHNT and CDR2 YYREEE (reference sequence). Trimming cost V 3 bases and J 5 bases; bases outside gene matches: 11. CDR3 in amino acids: CASSSPPRDRGRDTQYF. CDR3 nucleotide sequence: TGTGCCAGCAGCTCTCCCCCGAGGGACAGGGGGAGAGATACGCAGTATTTT.

As regards this clone: Other DNA variants within this sample encode the same CDR3. The chain has TRBV29-1 and TRBJ2-2; TRBD1 aligns across 10 bases. CDR1 and CDR2 (germline): SQVTM, ANQGSEA. V shed 7 bases and J 4 bases; nucleotides not matched to a gene: 3. The CDR3 spans 13 residues. The CDR3 region is CSGRTGGTGELFF. The CDR3 region has the DNA TGCAGCGGAAGGACAGGGGGCACCGGGGAGCTGTTTTTT.

The chain is built from TRBV7-3 and TRBJ2-7, with D unclear. Germline V CDR1 and CDR2: SGHTA, FQGTGA. The germline V and J ends were trimmed by 7 bases and 2 bases, with 12 bases remaining between them. The CDR3 runs to 13 residues. CDR3 bases: TGTGCCAGCACCCGGGCCTCGACCTACGAGCAGTACTTC. This translates into CASTRASTYEQYF.

The chain links TRBV7-3 to TRBJ2-1; TRBD2 might be the D (6 bases). The CDR3 has 14 residues. Trimming stripped 3 bases from V and 6 bases from J, with 12 bases between. CDR1 SGHTA and CDR2 FQGTGA come from the germline V gene. CDR3 region: CASSLLAIGNEQFF. The DNA for the CDR3 is TGTGCCAGCAGCTTGCTAGCGATCGGCAATGAGCAGTTCTTC.

The J gene is TRBJ1-4, the V gene TRBV4-1; D not resolved. From germline, CDR1 is MGHRA and CDR2 YSYEKL. The CDR3 is made up of 12 amino acids. Trimming shortened V by 1 base and J by 8 bases, and 5 bases separated the two germline ends. The CDR3 spells CASSQVVEKLFF. The CDR3 DNA sequence: TGCGCCAGCAGCCAAGTAGTCGAAAAACTGTTTTTT.

The chain is built from TRBV10-3 and TRBJ2-1, with D possibly matching TRBD2 (5 bases). The germline CDR1 and CDR2 sequences are ENHRY and SYGVKD. V was clipped by 10 bases and J by 9 bases, with 19 bases between them. This CDR3 has 13 amino acids. CDR3 sequence reads: CATKLLERGEQFF. CDR3 DNA sequence: TGTGCCACCAAACTACTAGAACGGGGTGAGCAGTTCTTC.